A selection of T cell receptor beta chains follows, all from one sample in a study of T cells in Graves' hyperthyroidism and ophthalmopathy. MiXCR, applied by TCRdb to the multiplex PCR reads, yields one record per CDR3 protein. Of approximately 720,000 distinct CDR3 sequences listed, 18% were seen once; the top ten hold around 17%. Material for sequencing was blood. These receptors all stem from a woman between 50 and 59 years old with Graves' hyperthyroidism that later progressed to Graves' ophthalmopathy. CDR3s include the opening cysteine and the closing phenylalanine or tryptophan. Each record gives: J gene, clone size, V gene, D gene, CDR3 protein, CDR3 DNA. D genes are given only for firm matches. The size of a clone is reported for some rows only, either as once, few or many, or as a class for expanded clones.

TRBJ2-7 | few | TRBV3-1 | TRBD1 | CASSRGLDYEQYF | TGTGCCAGCAGCAGGGGGCTAGACTACGAGCAGTACTTC
TRBJ2-1 | few | TRBV5-5 | TRBD1 | CASSYGLGRDRAMYNEQFF | TGTGCCAGCAGTTACGGTCTCGGTCGGGACAGGGCAATGTACAATGAGCAGTTCTTC
TRBJ2-7 | many | TRBV20-1 | TRBD2 | CSARDKGLAGGHYEQYF | TGCAGTGCTAGAGATAAGGGACTAGCGGGGGGGCACTACGAGCAGTACTTC
TRBJ1-2 | few | TRBV11-2 | NA | CASSRGGGYGYTF | TGTGCCAGCAGCCGCGGGGGGGGCTATGGCTACACCTTC
TRBJ1-1 | many | TRBV6-1 | NA | CASSQIMNTEAFF | TGTGCCAGCAGCCAGATCATGAACACTGAAGCTTTCTTT
TRBJ1-5 | few | TRBV10-3 | TRBD1 | CAISESGGQPQHF | TGTGCCATCAGTGAGTCAGGGGGCCAGCCCCAGCATTTT
TRBJ2-5 | NA | TRBV3-1 | NA | CASSQDRVQETQYF | TGTGCCAGCAGCCAAGATCGGGTTCAAGAGACCCAGTACTTC
TRBJ2-3 | NA | TRBV5-1 | TRBD2 | CASNRRLAGAVDTQYF | TGCGCCAGCAACCGCCGACTAGCGGGGGCGGTAGATACGCAGTATTTT
TRBJ2-5 | many | TRBV10-3 | NA | CAISVGKETQYF | TGTGCCATCAGTGTCGGGAAAGAGACCCAGTACTTC
TRBJ2-1 | NA | TRBV12-3/TRBV12-4 | NA | CASSLALGDEQFF | TGTGCCAGCAGTTTAGCGCTAGGTGATGAGCAGTTCTTC
TRBJ1-1 | few | TRBV19 | TRBD1 | CASSGGTGGRRTEAFF | TGTGCCAGTAGTGGGGGGACAGGGGGGCGAAGAACTGAAGCTTTCTTT
TRBJ2-1 | NA | TRBV11-3 | NA | CASSLDAPMGYNEQFF | TGTGCCAGCAGCTTAGACGCCCCGATGGGTTACAATGAGCAGTTCTTC
TRBJ1-1 | NA | TRBV11-2 | NA | CASIYTGGPDTEAFF | TGTGCCAGCATCTATACTGGGGGGCCGGACACTGAAGCTTTCTTT
TRBJ1-5 | NA | TRBV12-5 | TRBD1 | CASGLGQAGNQPQHF | TGTGCTAGTGGTCTAGGACAGGCCGGCAATCAGCCCCAGCATTTT
TRBJ1-3 | NA | TRBV27 | NA | CASSPRAGRGNTIYF | TGTGCCAGCAGTCCCCGGGCAGGGCGAGGAAACACCATATATTTT